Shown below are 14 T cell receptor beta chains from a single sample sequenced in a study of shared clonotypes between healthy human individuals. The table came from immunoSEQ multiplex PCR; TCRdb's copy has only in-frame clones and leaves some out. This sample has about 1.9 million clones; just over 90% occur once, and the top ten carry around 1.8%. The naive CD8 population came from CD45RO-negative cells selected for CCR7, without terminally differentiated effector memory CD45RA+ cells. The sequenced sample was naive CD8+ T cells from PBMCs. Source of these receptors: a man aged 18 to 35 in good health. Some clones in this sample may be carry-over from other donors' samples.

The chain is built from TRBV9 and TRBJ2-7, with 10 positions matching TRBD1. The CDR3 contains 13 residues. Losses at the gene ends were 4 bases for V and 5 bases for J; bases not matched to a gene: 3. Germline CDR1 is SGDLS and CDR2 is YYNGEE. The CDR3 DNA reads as TGTGCCAGCAGCCCAGGACAGGGGGACGAGCAGTACTTC. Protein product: CASSPGQGDEQYF.

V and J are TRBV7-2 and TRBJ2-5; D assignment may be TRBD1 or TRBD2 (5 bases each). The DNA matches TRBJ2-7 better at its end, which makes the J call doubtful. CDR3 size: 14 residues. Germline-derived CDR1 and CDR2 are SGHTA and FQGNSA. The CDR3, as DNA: TGTGCCAGCAGCTTGATTGGGACCACCTACGAGCAGTACTTC. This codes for CASSLIGTTYEQYF.

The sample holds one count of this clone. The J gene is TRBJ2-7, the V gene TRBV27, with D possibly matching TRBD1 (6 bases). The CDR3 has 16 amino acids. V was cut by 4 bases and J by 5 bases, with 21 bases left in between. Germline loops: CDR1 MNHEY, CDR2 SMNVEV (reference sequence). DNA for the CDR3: TGTGCCAGCAGTTCCCTGGGCGGGCAGGGGCCCAACGAGCAGTACTTC. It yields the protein CASSSLGGQGPNEQYF.

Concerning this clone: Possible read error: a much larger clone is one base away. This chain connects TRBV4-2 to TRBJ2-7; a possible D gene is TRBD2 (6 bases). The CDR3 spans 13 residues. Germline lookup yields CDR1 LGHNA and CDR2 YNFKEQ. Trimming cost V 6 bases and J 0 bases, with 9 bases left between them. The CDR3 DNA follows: TGTGCCAGCAGTGGGGGGAGCTCCTACGAGCAGTACTTC. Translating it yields CASSGGSSYEQYF.

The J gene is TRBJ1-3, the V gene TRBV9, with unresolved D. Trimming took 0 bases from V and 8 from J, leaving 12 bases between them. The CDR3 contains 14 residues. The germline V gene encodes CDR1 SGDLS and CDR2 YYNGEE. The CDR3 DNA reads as TGTGCCAGCAGCGTAGCTTGGTTTAAGGACACCATATATTTT. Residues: CASSVAWFKDTIYF.

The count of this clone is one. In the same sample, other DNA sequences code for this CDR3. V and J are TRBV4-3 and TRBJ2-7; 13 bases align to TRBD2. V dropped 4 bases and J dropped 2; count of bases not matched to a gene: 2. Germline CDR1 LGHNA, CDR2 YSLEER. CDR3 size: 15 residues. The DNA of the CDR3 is TGCGCCAGCAGCCTCGGACTAGCGGGGGCCTACGAGCAGTACTTC. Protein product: CASSLGLAGAYEQYF.

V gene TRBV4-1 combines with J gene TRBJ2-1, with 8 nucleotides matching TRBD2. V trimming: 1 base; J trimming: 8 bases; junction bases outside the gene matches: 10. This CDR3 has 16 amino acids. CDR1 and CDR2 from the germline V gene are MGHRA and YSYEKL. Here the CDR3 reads CASSQGPGGGIDEQFF. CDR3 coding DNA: TGCGCCAGCAGCCAAGGCCCAGGCGGGGGGATCGATGAGCAGTTCTTC.

This CDR3 reads CASSFDRSPYNEQFF. Written as DNA, the CDR3 is TGTGCCAGCAGCTTCGACCGCTCCCCCTACAATGAGCAGTTCTTC. This chain joins TRBV5-6 and TRBJ2-1; D not certain. Trimming removed 2 bases at V and 2 bases at J, with 11 bases between. Germline-derived CDR1 and CDR2 are SGHDT and YYEEEE. This CDR3 is 15 amino acids long.

In DNA form, the CDR3 reads TGTGCCAGCAGCTTAGATCGGGGGCCAAGCTCCTACAATGAGCAGTTCTTC. As protein: CASSLDRGPSSYNEQFF. The rearrangement uses TRBV11-2 and TRBJ2-1, with D perhaps TRBD1 or TRBD2 (6 bases each). In germline, CDR1 is SGHAT, CDR2 FQNNGV. V was pared by 0 bases and J by 0 bases, with 12 bases between. The CDR3 extends over 17 amino acids.

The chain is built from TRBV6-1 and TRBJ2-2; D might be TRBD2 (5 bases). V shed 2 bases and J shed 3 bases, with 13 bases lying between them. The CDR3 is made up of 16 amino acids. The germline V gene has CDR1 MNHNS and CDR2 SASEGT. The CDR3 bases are TGTGCCAGCAGTGAACTGCTGAACGGGGACACCGGGGAGCTGTTTTTT. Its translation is CASSELLNGDTGELFF.

CDR3 bases: TGTGCCAGCAGCGTACACCGGGAGTACTCCTACGAGCAGTACTTC. This translates into CASSVHREYSYEQYF. J is TRBJ2-7 and V is TRBV11-2; D possibly corresponds to TRBD2 (6 bases). V dropped 5 bases and J dropped 0 bases, with 14 bases sitting between them. The germline V gene encodes CDR1 SGHAT and CDR2 FQNNGV. The CDR3 has 15 amino acids.

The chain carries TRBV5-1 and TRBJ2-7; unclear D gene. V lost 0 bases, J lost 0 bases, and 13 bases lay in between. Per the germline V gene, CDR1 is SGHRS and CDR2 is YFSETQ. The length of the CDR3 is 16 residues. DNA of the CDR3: TGCGCCAGCAGCTTGGGGAAGACGGTAAGCTCCTACGAGCAGTACTTC. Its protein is CASSLGKTVSSYEQYF.

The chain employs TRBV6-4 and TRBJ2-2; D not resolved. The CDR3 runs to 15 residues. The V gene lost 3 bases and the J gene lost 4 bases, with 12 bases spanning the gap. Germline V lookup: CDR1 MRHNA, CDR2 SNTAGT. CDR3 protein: CASSEGFGATGELFF. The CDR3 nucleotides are TGTGCCAGCAGTGAAGGTTTCGGTGCCACCGGGGAGCTGTTTTTT.

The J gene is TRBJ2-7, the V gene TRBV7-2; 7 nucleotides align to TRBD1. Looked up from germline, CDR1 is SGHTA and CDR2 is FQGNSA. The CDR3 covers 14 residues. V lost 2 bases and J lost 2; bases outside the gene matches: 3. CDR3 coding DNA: TGTGCCAGCAGCTTATGGGGGACAGCCTACGAGCAGTACTTC. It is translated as CASSLWGTAYEQYF.